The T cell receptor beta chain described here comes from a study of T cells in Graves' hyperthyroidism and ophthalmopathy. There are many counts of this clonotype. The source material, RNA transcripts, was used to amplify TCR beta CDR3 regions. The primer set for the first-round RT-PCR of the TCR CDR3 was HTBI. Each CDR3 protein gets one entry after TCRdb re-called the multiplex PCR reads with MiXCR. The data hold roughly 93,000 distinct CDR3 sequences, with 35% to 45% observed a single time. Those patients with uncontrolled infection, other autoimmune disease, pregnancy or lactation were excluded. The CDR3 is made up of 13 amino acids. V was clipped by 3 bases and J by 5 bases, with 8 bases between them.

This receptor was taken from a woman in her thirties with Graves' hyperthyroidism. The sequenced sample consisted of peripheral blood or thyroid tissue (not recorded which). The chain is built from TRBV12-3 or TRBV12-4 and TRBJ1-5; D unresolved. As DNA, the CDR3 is TGTGCCAGCAGTTTCACGGCAGATCAGCCCCAGCATTTT. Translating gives CASSFTADQPQHF.